Listed below are T cell receptor beta chains from one sample, sequenced in a study. TCRdb analysed the 5' RACE reads with MiXCR anew, one entry per CDR3 protein. The data show about 55,000 distinct CDR3 sequences, with roughly 18% seen just once and under 2.5% held by the top ten. Sequenced input: naive CD4+ T cells sorted from blood. The receptor set was obtained from a female donor with breast cancer. Both conserved end residues are part of each CDR3. A D gene is named only where the DNA matches it firmly. Some rows mark clone size as missing; the rest say once, few, many or name a class of expanded clone.

cdr3_nt cdr3_aa j_call d_call clone_size v_call
TGTGCCAGCAGCTTGGGTTTCCGTTCCGGAGATGGCTACACCTTC CASSLGFRSGDGYTF TRBJ1-2 NA few TRBV5-4
TGTGCCTGGAGTGTCCCAAGTTCTCCCTACGAGCAGTACTTC CAWSVPSSPYEQYF TRBJ2-7 NA NA TRBV30
TGCGCCAGCACCTCGAGGGGATACTATGGCCACACCTTC CASTSRGYYGHTF TRBJ1-2 NA NA TRBV5-1
TGCGCCAGCAGCCACCAACTAGCGGGTCGCCACGAGCAGTACTTC CASSHQLAGRHEQYF TRBJ2-7 TRBD2 many TRBV4-1
TGTGCCAGCAGTGAAGAGGGAACAGTCCGAAGAACCCTCCACTTT CASSEEGTVRRTLHF TRBJ1-6 NA NA TRBV2
TGTGCCAGCAACTCACGGACAGGCCAAGAGACCCAGTACTTC CASNSRTGQETQYF TRBJ2-5 TRBD1 many TRBV7-9
TGTGCCAGCAGTTTGCTGGCAGGGCATCAGCCCCAGCATTTT CASSLLAGHQPQHF TRBJ1-5 NA few TRBV12-3/TRBV12-4
TGTGCCAGCAGTTGGACTAGCGATCCCCCATCCTACGAGCAGTACTTC CASSWTSDPPSYEQYF TRBJ2-7 TRBD2 few TRBV7-2
TGCGCCAGCAGCACCGATGCCAGCTACGAGCAGTACTTC CASSTDASYEQYF TRBJ2-7 NA few TRBV5-1
TGTGCCAGCAAGTTGCAGAACTCTGGAAACACCATATATTTT CASKLQNSGNTIYF TRBJ1-3 NA few TRBV6-1
TGTGCCAGCAGTGCCCTTGGGGAGCAGTTCTTC CASSALGEQFF TRBJ2-1 NA NA TRBV25-1
TGCGCCAGCAGCCTAACAGGGGAGGTATACGAGCAGTACTTC CASSLTGEVYEQYF TRBJ2-7 NA many TRBV5-1
TGCGCCAGCAGCCCTAGACAGGGGAGAGACACTGAAGCTTTCTTT CASSPRQGRDTEAFF TRBJ1-1 TRBD1 few TRBV5-1